This TCR beta chain was recovered during a study of T cell responses to AZD1222 COVID-19 vaccine. Background on the study: Recipients boosted at about 4 weeks or about 12 weeks are pooled.

The study, taken as a whole, reports: The number of AZD1222 recipients seropositive at baseline was only five or six. Donor demographics were predominantly white British with a female majority; clonal diversity may be underestimated.

The CDR3 is 14 residues long. The J segment lost 5 bases and the V segment lost 2 bases, leaving 4 bases of the junction unmatched. Germline V gives CDR1 LNHDA, CDR2 SQIVND (reference sequence). Produced via immunoSEQ multiplex PCR; TCRdb's table is partial and in-frame only. In the table there are about 140,000 clones, around 90% of which are singletons. As concerns this clone: Its cognate antigen is unknown.

Here the sequenced sample was peripheral blood, taken on day 0 of AZD1222 vaccination. The TCR originated in an adult in good health. This chain connects TRBV19 to TRBJ1-1; 8 nucleotides line up with TRBD1. The chain's CDR3 is CASSIQGARTEAFF. CDR3 nucleotide sequence: TGTGCCAGTAGTATACAGGGGGCGCGGACTGAAGCTTTCTTT. Drawing the rest from reference TRBV19 and TRBJ1-1, the complete variable domain is DGGITQSPKYLFRKEGQNVTLSCEQNLNHDAMYWYRQDPGQGLRLIYYSQIVNDFQKGDIAEGYSVSREKKESFPLTVTSAQKNPTAFYLCASSIQGARTEAFFGQGTRLTVV.